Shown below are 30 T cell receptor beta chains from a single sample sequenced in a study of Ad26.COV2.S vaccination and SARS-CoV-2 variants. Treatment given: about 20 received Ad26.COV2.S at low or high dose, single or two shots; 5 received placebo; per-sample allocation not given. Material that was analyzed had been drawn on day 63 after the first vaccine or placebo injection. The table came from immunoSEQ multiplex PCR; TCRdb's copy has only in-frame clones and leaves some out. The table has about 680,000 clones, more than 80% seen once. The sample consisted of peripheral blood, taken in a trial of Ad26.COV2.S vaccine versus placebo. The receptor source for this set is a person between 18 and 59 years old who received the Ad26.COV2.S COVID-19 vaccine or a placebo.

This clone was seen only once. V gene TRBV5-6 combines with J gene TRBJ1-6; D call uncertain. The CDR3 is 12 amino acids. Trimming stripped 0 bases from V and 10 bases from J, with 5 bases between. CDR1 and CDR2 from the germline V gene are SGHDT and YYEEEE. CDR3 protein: CASSLGRSPLHF. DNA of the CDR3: TGTGCCAGCAGCTTGGGGCGGTCACCCCTCCACTTT.

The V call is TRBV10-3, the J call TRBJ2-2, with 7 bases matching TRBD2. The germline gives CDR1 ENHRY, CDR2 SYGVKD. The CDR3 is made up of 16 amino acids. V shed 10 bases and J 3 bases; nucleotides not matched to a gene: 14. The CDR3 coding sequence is TGTGCCACTACCCAAGCGGGGAGGGCCGACACCGGGGAGCTGTTTTTT. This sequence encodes CATTQAGRADTGELFF.

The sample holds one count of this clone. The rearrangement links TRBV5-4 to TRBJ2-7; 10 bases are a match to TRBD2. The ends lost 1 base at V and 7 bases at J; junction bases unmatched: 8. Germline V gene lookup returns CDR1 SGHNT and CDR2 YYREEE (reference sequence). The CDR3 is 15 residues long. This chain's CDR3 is CASSLRIAGGSEQYF. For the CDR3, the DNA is TGTGCCAGCAGCTTGCGGATAGCGGGAGGCAGTGAGCAGTACTTC.

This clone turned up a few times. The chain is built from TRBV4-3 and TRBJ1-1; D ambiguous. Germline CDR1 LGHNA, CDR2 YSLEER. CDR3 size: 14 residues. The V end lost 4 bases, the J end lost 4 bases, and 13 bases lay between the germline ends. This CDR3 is CASSPSAWSTEAFF. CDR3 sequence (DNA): TGCGCCAGCAGCCCGTCAGCGTGGAGCACTGAAGCTTTCTTT.

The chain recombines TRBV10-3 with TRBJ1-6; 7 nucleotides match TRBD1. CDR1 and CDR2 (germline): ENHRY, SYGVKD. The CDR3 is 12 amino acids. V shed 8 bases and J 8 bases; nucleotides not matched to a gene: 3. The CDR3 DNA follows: TGTGCCATCCAGGGGGTAGATTCACCCCTCCACTTT. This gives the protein CAIQGVDSPLHF.

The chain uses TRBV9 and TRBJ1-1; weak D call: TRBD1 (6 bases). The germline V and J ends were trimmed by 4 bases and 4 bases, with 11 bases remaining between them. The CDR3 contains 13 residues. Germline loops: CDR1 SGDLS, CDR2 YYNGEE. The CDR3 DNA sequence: TGTGCCAGCAGCAGAGGGGGGTTCACTGAAGCTTTCTTT. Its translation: CASSRGGFTEAFF.

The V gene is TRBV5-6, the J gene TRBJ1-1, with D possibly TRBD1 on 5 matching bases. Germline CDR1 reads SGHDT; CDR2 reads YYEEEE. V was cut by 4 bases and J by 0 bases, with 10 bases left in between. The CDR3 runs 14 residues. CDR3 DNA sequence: TGTGCCAGCAGCCCGACAGATATGAACACTGAAGCTTTCTTT. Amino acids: CASSPTDMNTEAFF.

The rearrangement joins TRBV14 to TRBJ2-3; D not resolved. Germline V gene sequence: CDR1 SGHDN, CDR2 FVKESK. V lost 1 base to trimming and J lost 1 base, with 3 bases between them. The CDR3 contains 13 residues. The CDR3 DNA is TGTGCCAGCAGCCAAGTGGGCACAGATACGCAGTATTTT. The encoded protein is CASSQVGTDTQYF.

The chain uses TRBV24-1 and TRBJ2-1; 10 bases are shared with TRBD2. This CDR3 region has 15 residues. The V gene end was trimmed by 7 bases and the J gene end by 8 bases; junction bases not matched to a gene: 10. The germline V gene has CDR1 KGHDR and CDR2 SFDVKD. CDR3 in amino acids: CATSPTSGKLDEQFF. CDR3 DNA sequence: TGTGCCACCAGCCCAACTAGCGGGAAGTTGGATGAGCAGTTCTTC.

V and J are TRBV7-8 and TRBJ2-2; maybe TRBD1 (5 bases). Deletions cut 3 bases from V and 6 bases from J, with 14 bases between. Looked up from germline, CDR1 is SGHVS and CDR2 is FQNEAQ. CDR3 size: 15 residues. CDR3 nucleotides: TGTGCCAGCAGCTTGAGAAGGGGCACGGCCGGGGAGCTGTTTTTT. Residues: CASSLRRGTAGELFF.

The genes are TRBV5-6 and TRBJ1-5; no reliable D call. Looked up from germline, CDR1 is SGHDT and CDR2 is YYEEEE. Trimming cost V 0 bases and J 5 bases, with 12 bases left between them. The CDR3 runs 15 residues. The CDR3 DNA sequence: TGTGCCAGCAGCTTGGAATCGAAACGGCATCAGCCCCAGCATTTT. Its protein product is CASSLESKRHQPQHF.

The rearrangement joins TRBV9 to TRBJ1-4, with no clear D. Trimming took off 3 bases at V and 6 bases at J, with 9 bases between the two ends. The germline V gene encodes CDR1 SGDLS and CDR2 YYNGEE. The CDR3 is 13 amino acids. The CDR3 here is CASSDRNDEKLFF. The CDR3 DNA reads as TGTGCCAGCAGCGACCGTAACGATGAAAAACTGTTTTTT.

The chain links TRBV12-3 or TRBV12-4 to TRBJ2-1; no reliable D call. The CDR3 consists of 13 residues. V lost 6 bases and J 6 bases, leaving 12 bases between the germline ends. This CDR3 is CASRDLKSNEQFF. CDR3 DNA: TGTGCCAGCAGGGACCTCAAATCCAATGAGCAGTTCTTC.

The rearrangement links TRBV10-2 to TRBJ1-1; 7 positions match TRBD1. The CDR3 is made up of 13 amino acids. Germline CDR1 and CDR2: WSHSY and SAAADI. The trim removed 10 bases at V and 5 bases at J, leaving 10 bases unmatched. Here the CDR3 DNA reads TGCGCCACCAAGACAGGGTTCTGGACTGAAGCTTTCTTT. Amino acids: CATKTGFWTEAFF.

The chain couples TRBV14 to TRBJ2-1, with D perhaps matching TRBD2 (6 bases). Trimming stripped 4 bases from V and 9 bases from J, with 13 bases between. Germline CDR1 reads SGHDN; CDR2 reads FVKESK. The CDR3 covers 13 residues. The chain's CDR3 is CASSLQEGGEQFF. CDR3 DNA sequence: TGTGCCAGCAGCCTTCAAGAGGGAGGTGAGCAGTTCTTC.

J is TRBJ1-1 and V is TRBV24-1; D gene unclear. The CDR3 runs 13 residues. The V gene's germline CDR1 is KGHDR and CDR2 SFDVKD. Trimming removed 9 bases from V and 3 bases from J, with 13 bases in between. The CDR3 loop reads CATSGGSYTEAFF. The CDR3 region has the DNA TGTGCCACCTCAGGCGGATCTTACACTGAAGCTTTCTTT.

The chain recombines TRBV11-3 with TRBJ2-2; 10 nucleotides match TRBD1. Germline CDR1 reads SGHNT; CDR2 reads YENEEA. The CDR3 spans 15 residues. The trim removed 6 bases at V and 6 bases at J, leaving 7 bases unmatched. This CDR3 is CASSLPGQGPGELFF. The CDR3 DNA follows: TGTGCCAGCAGTCTACCGGGACAGGGGCCCGGGGAGCTGTTTTTT.

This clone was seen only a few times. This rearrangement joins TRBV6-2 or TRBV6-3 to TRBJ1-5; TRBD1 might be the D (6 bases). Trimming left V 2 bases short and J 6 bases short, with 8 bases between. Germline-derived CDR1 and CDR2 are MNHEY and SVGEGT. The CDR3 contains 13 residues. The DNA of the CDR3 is TGTGCCAGCAGTTACGGGGGGCTTCAGCCCCAGCATTTT. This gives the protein CASSYGGLQPQHF.

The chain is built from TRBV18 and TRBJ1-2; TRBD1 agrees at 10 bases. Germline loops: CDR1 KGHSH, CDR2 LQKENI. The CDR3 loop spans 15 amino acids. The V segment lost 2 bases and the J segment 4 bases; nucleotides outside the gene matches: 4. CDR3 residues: CASSPSGQGFYGYTF. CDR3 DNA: TGTGCCAGCTCACCATCGGGACAGGGGTTCTATGGCTACACCTTC.

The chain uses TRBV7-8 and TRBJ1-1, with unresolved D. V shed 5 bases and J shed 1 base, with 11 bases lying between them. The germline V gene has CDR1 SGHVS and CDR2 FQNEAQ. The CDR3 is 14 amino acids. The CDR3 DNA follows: TGTGCCAGCAGCCAAAGGTCGGGGAACACTGAAGCTTTCTTT. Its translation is CASSQRSGNTEAFF.

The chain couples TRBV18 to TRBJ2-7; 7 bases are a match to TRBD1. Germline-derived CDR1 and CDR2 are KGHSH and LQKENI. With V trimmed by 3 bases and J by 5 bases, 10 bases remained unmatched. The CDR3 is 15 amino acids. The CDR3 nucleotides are TGTGCCAGCTCACCGAACCTAGACAGGGACCACGAGCAGTACTTC. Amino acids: CASSPNLDRDHEQYF.

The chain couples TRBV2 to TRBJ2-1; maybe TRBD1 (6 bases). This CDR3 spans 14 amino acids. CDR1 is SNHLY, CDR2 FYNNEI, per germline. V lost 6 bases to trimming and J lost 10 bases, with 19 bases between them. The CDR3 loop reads CASRPGTTQREQFF. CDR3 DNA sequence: TGTGCCAGCAGACCCGGGACAACACAGCGGGAGCAGTTCTTC.

CDR3 sequence (DNA): TGTGCCAGCAGGAGACTAGCGGGAGTGGGAGAGACCCAGTACTTC. It codes for CASRRLAGVGETQYF. This chain uses TRBV6-5 with TRBJ2-5; the match to TRBD2 covers 12 bases. V was pared by 6 bases and J by 4 bases, with 6 bases of the junction left unmatched. The CDR3 sequence is 15 residues long. Germline CDR1 and CDR2: MNHEY and SVGAGI.

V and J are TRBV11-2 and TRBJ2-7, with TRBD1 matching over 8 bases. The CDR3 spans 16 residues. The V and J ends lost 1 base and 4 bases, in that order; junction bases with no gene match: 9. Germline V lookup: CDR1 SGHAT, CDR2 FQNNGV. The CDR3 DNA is TGTGCCAGCAGCTTAGTAGCAGGGGGCGGACTTTACGAGCAGTACTTC. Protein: CASSLVAGGGLYEQYF. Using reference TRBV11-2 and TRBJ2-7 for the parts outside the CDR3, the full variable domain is EAGVAQSPRYKIIEKRQSVAFWCNPISGHATLYWYQQILGQGPKLLIQFQNNGVVDDSQLPKDRFSAERLKGVDSTLKIQPAKLEDSAVYLCASSLVAGGGLYEQYFGPGTRLTVT.

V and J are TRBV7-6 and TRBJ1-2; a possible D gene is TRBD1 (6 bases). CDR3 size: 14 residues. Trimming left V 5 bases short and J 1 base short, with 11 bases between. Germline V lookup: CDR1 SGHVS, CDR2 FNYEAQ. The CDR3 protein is CASSPKGVNYGYTF. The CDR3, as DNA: TGTGCCAGCAGCCCCAAGGGGGTTAACTATGGCTACACCTTC.

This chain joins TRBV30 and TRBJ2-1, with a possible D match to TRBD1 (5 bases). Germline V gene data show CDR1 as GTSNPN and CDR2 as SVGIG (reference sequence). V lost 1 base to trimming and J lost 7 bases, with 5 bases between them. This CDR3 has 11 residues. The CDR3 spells CAWSEGNEQFF. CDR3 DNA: TGTGCCTGGAGTGAGGGGAATGAGCAGTTCTTC.

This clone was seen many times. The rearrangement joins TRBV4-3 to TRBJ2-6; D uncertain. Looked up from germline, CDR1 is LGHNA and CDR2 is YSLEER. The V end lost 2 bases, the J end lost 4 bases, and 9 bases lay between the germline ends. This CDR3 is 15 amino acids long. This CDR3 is CASSQRVDGANVLTF. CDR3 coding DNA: TGCGCCAGCAGCCAACGGGTAGACGGGGCCAACGTCCTGACTTTC.

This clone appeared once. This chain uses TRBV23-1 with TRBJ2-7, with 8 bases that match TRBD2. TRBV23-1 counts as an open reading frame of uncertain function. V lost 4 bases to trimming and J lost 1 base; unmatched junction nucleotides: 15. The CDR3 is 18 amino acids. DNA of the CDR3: TGCGCCAGCAGTCCAACTCTTCCCACTAGCGGAGATTCCTACGAGCAGTACTTC. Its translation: CASSPTLPTSGDSYEQYF.

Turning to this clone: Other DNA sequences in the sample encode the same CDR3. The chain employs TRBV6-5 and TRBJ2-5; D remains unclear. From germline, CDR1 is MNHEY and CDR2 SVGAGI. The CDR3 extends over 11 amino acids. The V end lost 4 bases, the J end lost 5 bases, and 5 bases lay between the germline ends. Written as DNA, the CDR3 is TGTGCCAGCAGTTCTCAGGAGACCCAGTACTTC. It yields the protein CASSSQETQYF.

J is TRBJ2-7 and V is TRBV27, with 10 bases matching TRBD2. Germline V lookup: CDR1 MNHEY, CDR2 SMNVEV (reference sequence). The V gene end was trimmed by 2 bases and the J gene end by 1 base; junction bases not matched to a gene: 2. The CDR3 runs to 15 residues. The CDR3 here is CASSLQAGGSYEQYF. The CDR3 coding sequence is TGTGCCAGCAGTTTACAAGCGGGAGGGTCCTACGAGCAGTACTTC.